This T cell receptor beta chain was sequenced for a study of T cells in Graves' hyperthyroidism and ophthalmopathy. Findings and limits, study-wide: Before onset, ophthalmopathy was predicted by the model a median about 6.2 months earlier.

Inclusion characteristics of ophthalmopathy patients comprised a Clinical Activity Score of at least 3, a NOSPECS grade of at least 4, and duration under 3 months. PBMCs were sourced from more than 7.5 ml fresh peripheral blood. Trimming took off 5 bases at V and 9 bases at J, with 17 bases between the two ends. This CDR3 region has 14 residues. The V gene's germline CDR1 is SGHAT and CDR2 FQNNGV. TCR beta CDR3 regions were amplified from RNA. A first-round RT-PCR of the TCR CDR3 used the HTBI primer set. TCRdb processed the multiplex PCR reads anew with MiXCR; each CDR3 protein has one entry. Of some 50,000 distinct CDR3 sequences in the sample, about half were seen once. Turning to this clonotype: What it binds is not known.

The specimen sequenced was blood. The chain uses TRBV11-2 and TRBJ2-1; no firm D call. The sequence was obtained from a woman aged 50 to 60 with Graves' ophthalmopathy. The CDR3 DNA follows: TGTGCCAGCAGCGACCGACTGGCGAATGGTGAGCAGTTCTTC. Its protein is CASSDRLANGEQFF. Full variable domain (outside the CDR3, taken from reference TRBV11-2 and TRBJ2-1): EAGVAQSPRYKIIEKRQSVAFWCNPISGHATLYWYQQILGQGPKLLIQFQNNGVVDDSQLPKDRFSAERLKGVDSTLKIQPAKLEDSAVYLCASSDRLANGEQFFGPGTRLTVL.